Given below is one TCR beta chain in context. This sample is drawn from a study of T cell changes during pregnancy in multiple sclerosis. The CDR3 sequence is 16 residues long. Germline CDR1 SGHNT, CDR2 YENEEA. Unmatched junction bases numbered 5, after V lost 5 bases and J lost 3 bases. Here immunoSEQ multiplex PCR was the method, and the copy in TCRdb shows in-frame clones only, minus some. This table has 30,000 or so clones, around nine tenths appearing once. The genes are TRBV11-3 and TRBJ2-3, with 13 positions matching TRBD2. The TCR was taken from a female donor with multiple sclerosis, enrolled in a pregnancy study. The starting material was CD8+ T cells from peripheral blood mononuclear cells, obtained before pregnancy. This chain's CDR3 is CASSLRTSGSTDTQYF. The CDR3 region has the DNA TGTGCCAGCAGCCTAAGGACTAGCGGGAGTACAGATACGCAGTATTTT.